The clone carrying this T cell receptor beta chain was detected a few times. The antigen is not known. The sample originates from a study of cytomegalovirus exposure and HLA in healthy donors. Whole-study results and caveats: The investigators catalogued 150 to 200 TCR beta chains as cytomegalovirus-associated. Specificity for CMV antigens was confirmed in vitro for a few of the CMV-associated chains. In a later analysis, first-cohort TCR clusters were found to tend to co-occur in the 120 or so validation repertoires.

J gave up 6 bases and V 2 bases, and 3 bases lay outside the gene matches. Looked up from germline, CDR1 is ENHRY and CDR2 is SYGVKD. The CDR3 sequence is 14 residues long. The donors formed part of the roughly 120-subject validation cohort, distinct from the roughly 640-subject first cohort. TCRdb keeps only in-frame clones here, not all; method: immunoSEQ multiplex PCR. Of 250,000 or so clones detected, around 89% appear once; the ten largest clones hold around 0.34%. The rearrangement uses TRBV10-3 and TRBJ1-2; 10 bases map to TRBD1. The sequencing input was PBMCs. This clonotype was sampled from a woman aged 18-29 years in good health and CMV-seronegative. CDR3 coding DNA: TGTGCCATCAGTGAGGGGGGACAGGGGCATGGCTACACCTTC. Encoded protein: CAISEGGQGHGYTF.